This T cell receptor (beta chain) originates from a study of T cells expressing NK-cell markers. The wider study: The study drew TCR beta repertoires from sorted CD3+CD56+NKG2C+, CD3+CD56+NKG2C- and CD3+CD56-NKG2C+ T cells. Study results and caveats: More than 5 donors showed dominant NKG2C+ clonotypes comprising about 1.0-8% of their CD8+ T cells. Topping the CD3+CD56-NKG2C+ fraction as well were these clonotypes, in a few donors.

The authors generated TCR beta cDNA through 5'RACE template switching with UMIs. TCRdb reprocessed the 5' RACE reads and keeps a single row for each CDR3 protein, giving no DNA. This sample's table reports fewer than 550,000 distinct CDR3 sequences. Concerning this clonotype: The target antigen is unknown.

CDR3 length: 14 residues. This receptor was obtained from a woman between 45 and 60 years old in good health. The chain is built from TRBV12-3 or TRBV12-4 and TRBJ2-1. The sequenced material came from blood T cells: a sorted CD56 or NKG2C T cell subset, CD4+ or CD8+ T cells, or bulk PBMC T cells (not recorded which). The CDR3 here is CASSFSPSTNEQFF.